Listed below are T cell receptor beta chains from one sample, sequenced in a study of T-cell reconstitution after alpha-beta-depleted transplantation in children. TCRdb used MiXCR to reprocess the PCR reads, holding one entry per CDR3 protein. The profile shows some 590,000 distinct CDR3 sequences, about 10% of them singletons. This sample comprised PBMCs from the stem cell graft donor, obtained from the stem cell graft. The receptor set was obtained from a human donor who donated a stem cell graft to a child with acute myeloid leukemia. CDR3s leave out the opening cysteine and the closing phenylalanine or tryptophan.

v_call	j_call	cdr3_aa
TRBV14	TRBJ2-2	ASSLRLAGVGGELF
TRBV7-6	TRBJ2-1	ASSFWGGERDPLNEQF
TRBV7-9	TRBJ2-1	ASSQPMSVAVYNEQF
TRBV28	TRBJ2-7	ASTDRGRVEQY
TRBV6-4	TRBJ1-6	ASSDRDGASPLH
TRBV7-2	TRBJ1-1	ASSMGGSMNTEAF
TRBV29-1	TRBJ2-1	SGSYNEQF
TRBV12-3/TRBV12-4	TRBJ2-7	ASSFQSGEQY
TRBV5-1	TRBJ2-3	ASSLGGQSDTQY
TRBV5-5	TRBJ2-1	ASSLAPAVNSYNEQF
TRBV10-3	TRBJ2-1	AISGGAVSSYNEQF
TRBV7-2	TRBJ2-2	ASSLVRLQNTGELF
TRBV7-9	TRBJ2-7	ASSSPRTEAYEQY
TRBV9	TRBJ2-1	ASMRDNEQF
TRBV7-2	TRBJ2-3	ASSLSSSTDTQY
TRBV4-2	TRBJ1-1	ASSPWIRSQAF
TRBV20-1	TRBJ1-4	SAHQTGAALLNEKLF
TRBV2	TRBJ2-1	ASSGLRAGEQF
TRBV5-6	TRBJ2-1	ASSLGLHYNEQF
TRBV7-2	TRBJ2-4	ASRSSGPLAKNIQY
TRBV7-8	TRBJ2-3	ASSDTSRFEKQY
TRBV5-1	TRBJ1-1	ASSIPQGTEAF
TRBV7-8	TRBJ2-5	ASSLGASGSFQTQY
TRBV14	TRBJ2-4	ASSRGQAAGENIQY
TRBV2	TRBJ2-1	ASRVRLDSYNEQF
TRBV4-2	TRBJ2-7	ASSHDPGPTYEQY
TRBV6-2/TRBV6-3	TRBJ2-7	ASTLHQGRPGYEQY
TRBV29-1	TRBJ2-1	SVFDPLRGTEQF
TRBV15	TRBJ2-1	ATSRDRGPPRVNEQF
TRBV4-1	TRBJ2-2	ASSQLGLATNTGELF
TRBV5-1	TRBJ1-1	ASSSTWNTEAF
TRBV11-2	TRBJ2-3	ASSLEVMASGSDTQY
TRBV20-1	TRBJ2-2	SAVTGRWSGELF